This TCR beta chain was recovered during a study of cytomegalovirus exposure and HLA in healthy donors. For the donor in question, CMV serostatus went unrecorded. The PCR contained 60 Vbeta and 13 Jbeta primers. Sequenced by immunoSEQ multiplex PCR; TCRdb stores in-frame clones only, minus some. The table records fewer than 200,000 clones, about 72% of them present only once. The CDR3 spans 14 residues. The V gene's germline CDR1 is WSHSY and CDR2 SAAADI. The V gene lost 3 bases and the J gene lost 2 bases, with 10 bases spanning the gap. Study-wide results and limits: Common viral pathogens seemed, in a later analysis, to connect with several of the most significant clusters.

Concerning this clone itself: Its matching antigen is unknown.

Sequenced material: PBMCs. V is TRBV10-2 and J is TRBJ1-2; TRBD1 might be the D (6 bases). The receptor was isolated from a human donor in good health. The CDR3 DNA is TGCGCCAGCAGTGAAGGAGGACAGAACTATGGCTACACCTTC. This encodes CASSEGGQNYGYTF.